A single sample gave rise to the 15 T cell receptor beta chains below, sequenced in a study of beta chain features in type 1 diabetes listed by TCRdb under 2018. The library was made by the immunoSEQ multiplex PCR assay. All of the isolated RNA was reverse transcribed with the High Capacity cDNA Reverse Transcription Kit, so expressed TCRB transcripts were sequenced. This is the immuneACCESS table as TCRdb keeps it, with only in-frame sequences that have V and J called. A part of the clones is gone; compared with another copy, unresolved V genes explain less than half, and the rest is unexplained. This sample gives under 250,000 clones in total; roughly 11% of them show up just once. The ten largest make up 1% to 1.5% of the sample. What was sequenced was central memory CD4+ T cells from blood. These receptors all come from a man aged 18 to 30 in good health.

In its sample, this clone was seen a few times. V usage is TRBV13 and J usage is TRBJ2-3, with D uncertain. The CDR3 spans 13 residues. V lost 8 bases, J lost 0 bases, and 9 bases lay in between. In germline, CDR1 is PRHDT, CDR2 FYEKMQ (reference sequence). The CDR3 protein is CASATRSTDTQYF. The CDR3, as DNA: TGTGCCAGCGCTACCCGGAGCACAGATACGCAGTATTTT.

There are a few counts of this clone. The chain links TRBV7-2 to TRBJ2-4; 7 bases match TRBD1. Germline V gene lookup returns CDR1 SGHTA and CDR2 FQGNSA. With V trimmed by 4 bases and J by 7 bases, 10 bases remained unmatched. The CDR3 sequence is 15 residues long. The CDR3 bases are TGTGCCAGCAGCTCTCGCCGGCACAGGGGCAACATTCAGTACTTC. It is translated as CASSSRRHRGNIQYF.

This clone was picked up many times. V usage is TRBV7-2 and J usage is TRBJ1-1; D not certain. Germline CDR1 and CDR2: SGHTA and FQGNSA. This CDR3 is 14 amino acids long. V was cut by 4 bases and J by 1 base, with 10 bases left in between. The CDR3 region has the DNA TGTGCCAGCAGCTCGTTTGCTTCGAACACTGAAGCTTTCTTT. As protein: CASSSFASNTEAFF.

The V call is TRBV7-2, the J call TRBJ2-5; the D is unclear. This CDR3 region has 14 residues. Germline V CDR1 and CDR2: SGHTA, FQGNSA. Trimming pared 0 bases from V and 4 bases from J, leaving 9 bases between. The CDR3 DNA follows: TGTGCCAGCAGCTTAGCGAGAAGGGCAGAGACCCAGTACTTC. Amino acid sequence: CASSLARRAETQYF. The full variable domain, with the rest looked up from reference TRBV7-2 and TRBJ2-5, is GAGVSQSPSNKVTEKGKDVELRCDPISGHTALYWYRQSLGQGLEFLIYFQGNSAPDKSGLPSDRFSAERTGGSVSTLTIQRTQQEDSAVYLCASSLARRAETQYFGPGTRLLVL.

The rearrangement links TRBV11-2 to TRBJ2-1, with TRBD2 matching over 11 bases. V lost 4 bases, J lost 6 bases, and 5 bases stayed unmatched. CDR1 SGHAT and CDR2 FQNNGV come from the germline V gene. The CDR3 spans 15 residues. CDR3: CASSSISGRVNEQFF. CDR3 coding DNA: TGTGCCAGCAGCTCTATTAGCGGGAGGGTCAATGAGCAGTTCTTC.

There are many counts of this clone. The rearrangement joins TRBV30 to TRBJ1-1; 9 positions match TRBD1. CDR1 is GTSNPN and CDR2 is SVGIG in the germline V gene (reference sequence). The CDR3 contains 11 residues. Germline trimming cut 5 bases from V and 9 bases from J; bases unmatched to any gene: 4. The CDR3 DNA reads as TGTGCCTGGGGAACAGGGGGCCAAGCTTTCTTT. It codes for CAWGTGGQAFF.

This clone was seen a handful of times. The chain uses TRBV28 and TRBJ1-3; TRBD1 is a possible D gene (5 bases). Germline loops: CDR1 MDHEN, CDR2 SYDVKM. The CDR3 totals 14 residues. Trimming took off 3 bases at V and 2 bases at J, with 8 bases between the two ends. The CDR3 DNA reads TGTGCCAGCAGTTTGGCGGGGGCTGGAAACACCATATATTTT. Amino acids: CASSLAGAGNTIYF.

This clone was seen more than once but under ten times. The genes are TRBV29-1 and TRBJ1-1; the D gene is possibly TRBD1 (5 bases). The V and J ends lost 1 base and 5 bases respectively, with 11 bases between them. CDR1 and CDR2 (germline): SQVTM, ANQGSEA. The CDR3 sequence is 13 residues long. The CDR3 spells CSVEGRAGTEAFF. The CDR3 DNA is TGCAGCGTTGAAGGCAGGGCAGGGACTGAAGCTTTCTTT. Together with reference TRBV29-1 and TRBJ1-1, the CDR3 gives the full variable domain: SAVISQKPSRDICQRGTSLTIQCQVDSQVTMMFWYRQQPGQSLTLIATANQGSEATYESGFVIDKFPISRPNLTFSTLTVSNMSPEDSSIYLCSVEGRAGTEAFFGQGTRLTVV.

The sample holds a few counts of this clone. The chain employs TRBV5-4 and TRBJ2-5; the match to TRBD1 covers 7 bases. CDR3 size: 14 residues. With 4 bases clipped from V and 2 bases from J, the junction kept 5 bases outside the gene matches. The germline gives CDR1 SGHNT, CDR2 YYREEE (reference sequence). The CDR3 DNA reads TGTGCCAGCAGCACACGACAGGGACAAGAGACCCAGTACTTC. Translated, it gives CASSTRQGQETQYF.

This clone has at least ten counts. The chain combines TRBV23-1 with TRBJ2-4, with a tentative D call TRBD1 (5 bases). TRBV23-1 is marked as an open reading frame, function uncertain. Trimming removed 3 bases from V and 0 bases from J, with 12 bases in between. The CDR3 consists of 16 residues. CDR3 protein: CASSHGDSPAKNIQYF. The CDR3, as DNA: TGCGCCAGCAGTCATGGCGACAGCCCAGCCAAAAACATTCAGTACTTC.

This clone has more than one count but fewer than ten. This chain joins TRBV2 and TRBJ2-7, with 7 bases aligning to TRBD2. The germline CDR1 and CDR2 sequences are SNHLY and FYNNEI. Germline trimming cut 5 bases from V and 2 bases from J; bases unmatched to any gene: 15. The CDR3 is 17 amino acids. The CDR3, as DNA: TGTGCCAGCAGTACCGCATCAACAGCGGGAAGGGCCTACGAGCAGTACTTC. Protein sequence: CASSTASTAGRAYEQYF. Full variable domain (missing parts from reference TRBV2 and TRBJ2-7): EPEVTQTPSHQVTQMGQEVILRCVPISNHLYFYWYRQILGQKVEFLVSFYNNEISEKSEIFDDQFSVERPDGSNFTLKIRSTKLEDSAMYFCASSTASTAGRAYEQYFGPGTRLTVT.

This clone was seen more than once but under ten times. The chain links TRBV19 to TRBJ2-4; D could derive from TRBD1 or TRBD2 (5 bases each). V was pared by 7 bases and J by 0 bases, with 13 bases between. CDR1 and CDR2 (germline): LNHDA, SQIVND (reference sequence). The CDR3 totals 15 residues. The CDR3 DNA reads TGTGCCAGTATGTCCCGAGGGGTAGCCAAAAACATTCAGTACTTC. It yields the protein CASMSRGVAKNIQYF.

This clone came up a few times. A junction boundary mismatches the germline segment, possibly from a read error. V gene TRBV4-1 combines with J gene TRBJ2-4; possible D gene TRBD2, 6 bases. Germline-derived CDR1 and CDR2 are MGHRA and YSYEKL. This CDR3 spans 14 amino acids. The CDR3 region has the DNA TGTGCCAGCAGCCAAGCGGGAGCCAAAAACATTCAGTACTTC. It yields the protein CASSQAGAKNIQYF.

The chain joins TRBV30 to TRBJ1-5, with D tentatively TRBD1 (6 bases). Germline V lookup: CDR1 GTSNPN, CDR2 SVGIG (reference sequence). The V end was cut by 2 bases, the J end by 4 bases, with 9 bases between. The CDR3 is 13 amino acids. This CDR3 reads CAWSSDRNQPQHF. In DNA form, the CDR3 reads TGTGCCTGGAGTAGTGACAGGAATCAGCCCCAGCATTTT.

CDR3 DNA sequence: TGCGCCAGCAGCTTGAGTAGCAGGGAGTACGAGCAGTACTTC. Amino acid sequence: CASSLSSREYEQYF. This sequence joins TRBV5-1 and TRBJ2-7; the D gene could be TRBD1 or TRBD2 (5 bases each). Trimming removed 1 base at V and 4 bases at J, with 12 bases between. The CDR3 length is 14 residues. Germline V gives CDR1 SGHRS, CDR2 YFSETQ.